This T cell receptor beta chain was captured in a study of cytomegalovirus exposure and HLA in healthy donors. Study results and caveats: A few chains tied to CMV proved CMV antigen-specific in vitro. TRBV6-2, TRBV6-3 and some other V segments were excluded as indistinguishable. In a later analysis, 17,000 or so TCR beta sequences were associated with HLA alleles at 0.05 false discovery rate. Sequencing had likely introduced a cluster of highly shared sequence variants as an artifact.

Germline V lookup: CDR1 LGHNA, CDR2 YSLEER. The CDR3 extends over 15 amino acids. The V end lost 3 bases, the J end lost 6 bases, and 12 bases lay between the germline ends. Notes on this clone: What it recognizes is unknown.

Primers: 60 Vbeta forward and 13 Jbeta reverse. Repertoires were generated with immunoSEQ multiplex PCR, while TCRdb's copy carries only in-frame clones and drops some. Among roughly 180,000 clones, about three quarters were seen once, and the ten largest hold 3.5% to 4.5%. The chain carries TRBV4-3 and TRBJ1-6, with D unresolved. This clonotype originated in an older woman in good health and CMV-seropositive. Input material: PBMCs. CDR3 amino acids: CASSQNERFNSPLHF. CDR3 nucleotides: TGCGCCAGCAGCCAGAACGAGAGATTTAATTCACCCCTCCACTTT.